This T cell receptor beta chain was identified during a study of early T cells in non-severe SARS-CoV-2 infection (dated by TCRdb to the early 2020s). For the wider study: Because TCR sequencing was done on bulk RNA from unsorted whole blood, the alpha and beta chains could not be paired. Broad study findings and their caveats: Matching against VDJdb was skewed toward anti-spike CD8 responses, likely underestimated virus-specific expansions, and missed private and CD4 specificities.

Notes on this clonotype: Its cognate antigen has yet to be identified. No quality values exist for individual bases; no much larger clone is one base distant.

The study was a case-control design nested within a healthcare worker cohort in London, UK, with weekly nasopharyngeal swab PCR tests and blood sampling. Healthcare workers were recruited between 23 and 31 March 2020, during the week of the UK lockdown, and were followed weekly for up to roughly 16 weeks. The germline V gene specifies SQVTM as CDR1 and ANQGSEA as CDR2. The V end gives up 8 bases and the J end 8 bases, leaving 12 bases in the junction not matched to a gene. Reading from cysteine to phenylalanine, the CDR3 counts 15 amino acids. CDR3 DNA is the only sequence kept; it has 45 bases, read in frame from the first base. Library method: 5' RACE. TCRdb names NextSeq 500 as the instrument used. The TCR library protocol attached unique molecular identifiers to individual cDNA molecules to correct for sequencing error and PCR bias. Sequencing covered both TCR alpha and beta chains, and within each sample the abundances of alpha and beta sequences were tightly co-correlated. Per the original workflow: V gene, J gene and CDR3 annotation of TCR sequences was performed with Decombinator V4. TCRs were defined as expanded if a significant change between any two time points was detected under a Poisson model with p below 0.0001. TCR abundances were normalised to the total number of TCRs sequenced per sample and were expressed as counts per million. MAIT TCRs were defined by TRAV1-2 paired with TRAJ12, TRAJ20 or TRAJ33, and iNKT TCRs by TRAV10 paired with TRAJ18. A search of VDJdb, accessed on 1 November 2021, was run for TCRs annotated to CMV, EBV and SARS-CoV-2, with TCRs annotated for multiple antigens excluded. TCRdb cleaned the public reads at Q25 with fastp, built clones with MiXCR and kept in-frame beta chains. Rows with a matching CDR3 protein are joined into one entry that keeps the most common DNA and genes. These V and J calls rely on TCRdb rather than the paper's analysis. A total of around 66,000 distinct CDR3 sequences appear in this sample, about 6% of them only once. Jointly, the top ten make up 3% to 4% of the sample.

The receptor comes from an adult who was a healthcare worker with PCR-confirmed SARS-CoV-2 infection or an uninfected control (not recorded which). The rearranged segments are TRBV29-1 and TRBJ2-1, and TRBD2 matches 13 of the central bases. Sequencing was performed on whole blood, taken at baseline. The DNA reads TGCAGCATGAAGTGGACTAGCGGGAGTTGGGATGAGCAGTTCTTC. This encodes CSMKWTSGSWDEQFF.